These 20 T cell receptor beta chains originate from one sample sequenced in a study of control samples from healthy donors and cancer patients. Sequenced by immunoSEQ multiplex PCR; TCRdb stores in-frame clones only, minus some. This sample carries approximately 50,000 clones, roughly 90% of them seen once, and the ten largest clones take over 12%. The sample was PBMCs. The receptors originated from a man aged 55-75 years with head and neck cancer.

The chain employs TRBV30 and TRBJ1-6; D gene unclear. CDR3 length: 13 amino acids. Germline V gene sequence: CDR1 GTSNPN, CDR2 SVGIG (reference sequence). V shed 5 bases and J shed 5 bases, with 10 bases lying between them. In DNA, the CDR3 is TGTGCCTGGCGGCAGACGGATAATTCACCCCTCCACTTT. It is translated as CAWRQTDNSPLHF.

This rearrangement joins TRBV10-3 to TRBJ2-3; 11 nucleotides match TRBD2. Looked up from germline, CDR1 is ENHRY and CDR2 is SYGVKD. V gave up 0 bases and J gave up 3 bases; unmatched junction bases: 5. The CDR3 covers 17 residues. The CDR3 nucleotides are TGTGCCATCAGTGAGTCTAGCGGGGGGGAGGAGACAGATACGCAGTATTTT. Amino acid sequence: CAISESSGGEETDTQYF.

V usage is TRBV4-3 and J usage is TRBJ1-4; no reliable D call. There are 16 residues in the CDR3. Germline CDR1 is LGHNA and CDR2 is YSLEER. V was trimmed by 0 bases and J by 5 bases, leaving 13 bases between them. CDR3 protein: CASSQEWYAENEKLFF. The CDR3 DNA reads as TGCGCCAGCAGCCAAGAATGGTATGCAGAGAATGAAAAACTGTTTTTT.

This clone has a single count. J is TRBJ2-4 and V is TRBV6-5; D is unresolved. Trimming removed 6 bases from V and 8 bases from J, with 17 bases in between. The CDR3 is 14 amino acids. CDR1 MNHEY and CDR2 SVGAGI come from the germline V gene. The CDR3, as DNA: TGTGCCAGCAGCTATAGCCGGTCGGCGTACATTCAGTACTTC. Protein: CASSYSRSAYIQYF.

The CDR3 protein is CASSMVPASYEQYF. The CDR3 coding sequence is TGTGCCAGTAGTATGGTTCCAGCCTCCTACGAGCAGTACTTC. The J gene is TRBJ2-7, the V gene TRBV19; D uncertain. The CDR3 runs to 14 residues. The germline V and J ends were trimmed by 3 bases and 0 bases, with 9 bases remaining between them. In germline, CDR1 is LNHDA, CDR2 SQIVND (reference sequence).

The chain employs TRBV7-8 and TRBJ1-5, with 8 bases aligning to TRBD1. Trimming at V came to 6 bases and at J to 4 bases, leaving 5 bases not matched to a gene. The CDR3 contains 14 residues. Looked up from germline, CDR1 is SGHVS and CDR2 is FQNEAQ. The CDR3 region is CASRAGGGNQPQHF. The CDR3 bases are TGTGCCAGCAGGGCAGGGGGCGGGAATCAGCCCCAGCATTTT.

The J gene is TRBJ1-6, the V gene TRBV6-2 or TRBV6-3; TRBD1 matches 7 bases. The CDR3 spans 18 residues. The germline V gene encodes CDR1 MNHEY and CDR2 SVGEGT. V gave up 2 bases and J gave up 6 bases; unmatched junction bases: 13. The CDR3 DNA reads TGTGCCAGCAGTTACACACCGGGACAGACTTCACGTAATTCACCCCTCCACTTT. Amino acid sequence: CASSYTPGQTSRNSPLHF.

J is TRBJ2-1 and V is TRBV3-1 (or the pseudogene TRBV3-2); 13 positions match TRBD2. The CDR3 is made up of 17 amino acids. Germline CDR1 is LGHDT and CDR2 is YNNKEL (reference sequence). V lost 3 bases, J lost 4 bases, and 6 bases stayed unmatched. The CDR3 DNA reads TGTGCCAGCAGCCAGACGACTAGCGGGAGGCGATACAATGAGCAGTTCTTC. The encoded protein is CASSQTTSGRRYNEQFF.

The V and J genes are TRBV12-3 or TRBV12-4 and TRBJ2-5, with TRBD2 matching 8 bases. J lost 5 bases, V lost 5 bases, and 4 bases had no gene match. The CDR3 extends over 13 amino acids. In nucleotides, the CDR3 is TGTGCCAGCAGTCAGCGGGAGCAGGAGACCCAGTACTTC. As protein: CASSQREQETQYF.

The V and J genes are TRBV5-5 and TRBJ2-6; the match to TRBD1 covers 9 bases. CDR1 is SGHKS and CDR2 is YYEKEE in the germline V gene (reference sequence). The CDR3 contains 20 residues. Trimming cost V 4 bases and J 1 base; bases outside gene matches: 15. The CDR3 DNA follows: TGTGCCAGCAGCATAGGACAGGGGACCGTGATAGGGTCTGGGGCCAACGTCCTGACTTTC. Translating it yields CASSIGQGTVIGSGANVLTF.

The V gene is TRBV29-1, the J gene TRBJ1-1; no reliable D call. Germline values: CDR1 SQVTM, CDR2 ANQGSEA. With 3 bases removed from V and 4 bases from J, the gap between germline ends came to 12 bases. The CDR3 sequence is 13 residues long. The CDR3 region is CSVDRGTSTEAFF. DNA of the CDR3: TGCAGCGTTGATCGGGGTACGAGCACTGAAGCTTTCTTT.

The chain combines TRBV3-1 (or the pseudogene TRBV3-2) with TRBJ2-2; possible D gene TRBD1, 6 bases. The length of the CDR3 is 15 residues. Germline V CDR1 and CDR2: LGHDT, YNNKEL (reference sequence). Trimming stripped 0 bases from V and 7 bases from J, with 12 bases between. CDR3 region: CASSQENRAGGELFF. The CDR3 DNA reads TGTGCCAGCAGCCAAGAAAACAGGGCCGGCGGGGAGCTGTTTTTT.

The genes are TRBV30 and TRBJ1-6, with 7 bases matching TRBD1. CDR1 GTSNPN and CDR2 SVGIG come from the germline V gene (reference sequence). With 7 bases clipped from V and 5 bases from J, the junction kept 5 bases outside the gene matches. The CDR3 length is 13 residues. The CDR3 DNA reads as TGTGCCTTCGCGGGACAGAATAATTCACCCCTCCACTTT. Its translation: CAFAGQNNSPLHF. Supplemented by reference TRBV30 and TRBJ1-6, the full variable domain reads SQTIHQWPATLVQPVGSPLSLECTVEGTSNPNLYWYRQAAGRGLQLLFYSVGIGQISSEVPQNLSASRPQDRQFILSSKKLLLSDSGFYLCAFAGQNNSPLHFGNGTRLTVT.

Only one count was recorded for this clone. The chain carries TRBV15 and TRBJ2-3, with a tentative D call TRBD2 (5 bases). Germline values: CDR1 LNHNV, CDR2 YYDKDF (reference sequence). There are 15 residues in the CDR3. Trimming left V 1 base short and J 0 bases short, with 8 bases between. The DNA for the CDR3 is TGTGCCACCAGCAGAGGGACTTCTAGCACAGATACGCAGTATTTT. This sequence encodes CATSRGTSSTDTQYF.

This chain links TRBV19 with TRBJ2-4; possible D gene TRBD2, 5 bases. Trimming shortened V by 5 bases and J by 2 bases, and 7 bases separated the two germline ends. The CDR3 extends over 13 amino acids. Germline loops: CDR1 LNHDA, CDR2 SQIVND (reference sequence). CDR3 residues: CASSAGTKNIQYF. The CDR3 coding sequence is TGTGCCAGTAGTGCCGGGACCAAAAACATTCAGTACTTC.

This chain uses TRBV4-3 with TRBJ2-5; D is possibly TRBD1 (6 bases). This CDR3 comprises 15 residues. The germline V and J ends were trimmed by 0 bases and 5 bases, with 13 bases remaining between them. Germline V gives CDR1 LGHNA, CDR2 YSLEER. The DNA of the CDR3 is TGCGCCAGCAGCCAAGATGGAGTTGGACAGGAGACCCAGTACTTC. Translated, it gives CASSQDGVGQETQYF.

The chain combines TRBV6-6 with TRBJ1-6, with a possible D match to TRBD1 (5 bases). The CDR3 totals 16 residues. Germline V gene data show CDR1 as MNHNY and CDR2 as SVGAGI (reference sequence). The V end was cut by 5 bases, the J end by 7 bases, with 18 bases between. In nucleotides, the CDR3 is TGTGCCAGCAGTCATCCCTCGAGGGGCGGGAATTCACCCCTCCACTTT. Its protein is CASSHPSRGGNSPLHF.

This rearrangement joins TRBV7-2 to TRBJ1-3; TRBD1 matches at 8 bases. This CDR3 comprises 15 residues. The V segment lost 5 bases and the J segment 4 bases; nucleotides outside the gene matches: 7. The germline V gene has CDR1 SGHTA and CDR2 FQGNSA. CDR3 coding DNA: TGTGCCAGCAGCCCAGGACAGGGTTTCGGAAACACCATATATTTT. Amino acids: CASSPGQGFGNTIYF. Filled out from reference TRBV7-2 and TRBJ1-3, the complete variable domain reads GAGVSQSPSNKVTEKGKDVELRCDPISGHTALYWYRQSLGQGLEFLIYFQGNSAPDKSGLPSDRFSAERTGGSVSTLTIQRTQQEDSAVYLCASSPGQGFGNTIYFGEGSWLTVV.

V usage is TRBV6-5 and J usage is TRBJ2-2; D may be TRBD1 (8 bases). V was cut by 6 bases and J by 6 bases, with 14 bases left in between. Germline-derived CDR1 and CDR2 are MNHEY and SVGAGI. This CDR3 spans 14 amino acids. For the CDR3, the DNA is TGTGCCAGCAGATTACAGGGGGGGCCCGGGGAGCTGTTTTTT. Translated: CASRLQGGPGELFF.

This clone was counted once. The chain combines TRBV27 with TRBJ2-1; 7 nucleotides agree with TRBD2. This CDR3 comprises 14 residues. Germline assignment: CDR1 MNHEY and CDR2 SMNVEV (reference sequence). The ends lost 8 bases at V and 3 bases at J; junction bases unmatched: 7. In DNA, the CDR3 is TGTGCCAGCGCTTCGGGACTAAACTACAATGAGCAGTTCTTC. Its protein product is CASASGLNYNEQFF.